A selection of T cell receptor beta chains follows, all from one sample in a study of blood T cells in healthy people across ages. TCRdb called the 5' RACE reads again in MiXCR, with one record for every CDR3 protein. The sample carries about a million distinct CDR3 sequences, roughly 48% recorded once. Material: blood. The source is a man between 25 and 39 years old in good health. The CDR3 runs from the conserved cysteine through the conserved F or W. The order of the fields is J gene, D gene, clone size, V gene, CDR3 DNA, CDR3 protein. D genes are given only for firm matches. A clone size is listed for some rows: how often the clone was seen (once, few, many), or a class if it is expanded.

TRBJ1-2 - - TRBV18 TGTGCCAGCTCACCACCGACAGTTAACTATGGCTACATCTTC CASSPPTVNYGYIF
TRBJ1-5 - few TRBV6-2/TRBV6-3 TGTGCCAGACCACCGCGGAGGGCCAATCAGCCCCAGCATTTT CARPPRRANQPQHF
TRBJ2-3 TRBD2 few TRBV3-1 TGTGCCAGCAGCCATTTCGGGACTAGCGGGGGGATGAGCGCAGATACGCAGTATTTT CASSHFGTSGGMSADTQYF
TRBJ1-2 TRBD1 many TRBV20-1 TGCAGTGCTACTACAGGGGGATATAACTATGGCTACACCTTC CSATTGGYNYGYTF
TRBJ1-5 - - TRBV6-2/TRBV6-3 TGTGCCAGCAGCACCTTCGGGGCCCGTCAGCCCCAGCATTTT CASSTFGARQPQHF
TRBJ2-2 TRBD2 - TRBV12-3/TRBV12-4 TGTGCCAGCAGCCTCTCTAGCGGGGGAAACACCGGGGAGCTGTTTTTT CASSLSSGGNTGELFF
TRBJ2-4 TRBD1 - TRBV6-2/TRBV6-3 TGTGCCAGCAACGCCGACAGGGCGAAAAACATTCAGTACTTC CASNADRAKNIQYF
TRBJ1-2 - - TRBV6-1 TGTGCCAGCAGTGAAGCGCAGGATACAGGCTTCGGCTACACCTTC CASSEAQDTGFGYTF
TRBJ2-1 TRBD2 - TRBV7-7 TGTGCTAGCAGCCCACTAGCGGGTGAGAACTACAATGAGCAGTTCTTC CASSPLAGENYNEQFF
TRBJ2-7 TRBD1 - TRBV4-1 TGCGCCAGCAGCCAACCAACGCAACAGGGGGATTTATACGAGCAGTACTTC CASSQPTQQGDLYEQYF
TRBJ2-2 - - TRBV2 TGTGCCAGCAAAAGCCCCTTCATGAACACCGGGGAGCTGTTTTTT CASKSPFMNTGELFF
TRBJ2-5 TRBD2 - TRBV7-9 TGTGCCAGCAGCCTGAGCGGGGGGATGAATGAGCAGTACTTC CASSLSGGMNEQYF
TRBJ1-1 TRBD1 - TRBV28 TGTGCCAGCACCTCGGACAGGGTTGAAGCTTTCTTT CASTSDRVEAFF
TRBJ2-7 - few TRBV4-1 TGCGCCAGCAGCCAGGACCTCTCGGGCACCGAGCAGTACTTC CASSQDLSGTEQYF
TRBJ1-1 TRBD1 - TRBV4-1 TGCGCCAGCAGCCAAGTCCCGATAACAGGGGGCCTGAACACTGAAGCTTTCTTT CASSQVPITGGLNTEAFF
TRBJ1-2 - - TRBV3-1 TGTGCCAGCAGCCAAGGAGCATACGAAAACTATGGCTACACCTTC CASSQGAYENYGYTF
TRBJ1-1 - - TRBV12-3/TRBV12-4 TGTGCCAGCATCATACCGAACACTGAAGCTTTCTTT CASIIPNTEAFF
TRBJ2-1 TRBD1 - TRBV14 TGTGCCAGCAGCCATCCTACAGGGGGAAGGAATGAGCAGTTCTTC CASSHPTGGRNEQFF
TRBJ1-2 - - TRBV12-3/TRBV12-4 TGTGCCAGCAGTTTGTGGGGGGTCGGCTATGGCTACACCTTC CASSLWGVGYGYTF
TRBJ1-6 - - TRBV14 TGTGCCAGCAGCCAAGTGAGAGGGGGATCCGGGAATTCACCCCTCCACTTT CASSQVRGGSGNSPLHF
TRBJ2-5 - - TRBV3-1 TGTGCCAGCAGCCAAGGTACGCCCGGGGCGACCCAGTACTTC CASSQGTPGATQYF
TRBJ2-7 TRBD2 many TRBV3-1 TGTGCCAGCAGCCATCGGACGGGGGGGAGAGAGCAGTACTTC CASSHRTGGREQYF
TRBJ2-7 TRBD1 - TRBV11-2 TGTGCCAGCAGCCTGCACAGGGGTTACGAGAATACAGGACGTCGGGGATTACCTACCTACGAGCAGTACTTC CASSLHRGYENTGRRGLPTYEQYF
TRBJ2-5 TRBD1 few TRBV6-5 TGTGCCAGCAGTTACTCCGAGACAGGGGAGCAGTACTTC CASSYSETGEQYF
TRBJ2-7 TRBD2 many TRBV27 TGTGCCAGCAGTCAGCTAGCGGGGGCCCGGTACGAGCAGTACTTC CASSQLAGARYEQYF
TRBJ2-1 - - TRBV3-1 TGTGCCAGCAGCCAAGATGGGCTAGCCCAAGAGACCCAGTTCTTC CASSQDGLAQETQFF
TRBJ2-1 TRBD1 - TRBV25-1 TGTGCCAGCAGTGGGGGACAGCGACTCTCCTACAATGAGCAGTTCTTC CASSGGQRLSYNEQFF
TRBJ2-7 - - TRBV19 TGTGCCAGTAGTATAGGAGGGCAGGAGACCTCCTACGAGCAGTACTTC CASSIGGQETSYEQYF
TRBJ2-1 TRBD1 - TRBV15 TGTGCCACCAGCGAAACCGGGACAGGGAAAGTCGAGCAGTTCTTC CATSETGTGKVEQFF
TRBJ1-2 - - TRBV15 TGTGCCACCCAGGGGCTTACTAACTATGGCTACACCTTC CATQGLTNYGYTF
TRBJ2-1 - - TRBV28 TGTGCCAGCAGTTTAGTGGACTATACAATTGATGAGCAGTTCTTC CASSLVDYTIDEQFF
TRBJ1-2 - - TRBV5-1 TGCGCCAGCAGCTTGGATTCGATTGGTTCCTATGGCTACACCTTC CASSLDSIGSYGYTF
TRBJ2-6 - - TRBV25-1 TGTGCCAGCAGTGGGTCAAGCTCTGGGGCCAACGTCCTGACTTTC CASSGSSSGANVLTF
TRBJ2-7 - few TRBV5-4 TGTGCCAGCAGCGAGACCTTGGGGACGCAGTACTTC CASSETLGTQYF
TRBJ2-3 TRBD2 - TRBV6-6 TGTGCCAGCAGAGCCGGACTAGCGGGGGAACCGCAGTATTTT CASRAGLAGEPQYF
TRBJ1-1 - - TRBV7-6 TGTGCCAGCAGCTTAGGGACAGCTGACTATGATGCTTTCTTT CASSLGTADYDAFF
TRBJ2-7 - - TRBV24-1 TGTGCCACCAGTAAGGGCAGGGAAAAAGACGAGCAGTACTTC CATSKGREKDEQYF